Here is one T cell receptor (beta chain) with its context. Its antigen is unidentified. What was amplified from RNA transcripts were TCR beta CDR3 regions. HTBI primers were the set used in a first-round RT-PCR of the TCR CDR3. Each CDR3 protein gets one entry after TCRdb re-called the multiplex PCR reads with MiXCR. The sample lists approximately 590,000 distinct CDR3 sequences; 46% were seen once. Trimming stripped 6 bases from V and 10 bases from J, with 12 bases between. CDR3 length equals 10 residues. Looked up from germline, CDR1 is SQVTM and CDR2 is ANQGSEA. This entry comes from a study of T cells in Graves' hyperthyroidism and ophthalmopathy. General observations from the study: The model predicted ophthalmopathy a median approximately six months before onset.

V is TRBV29-1 and J is TRBJ1-1, with unresolved D. The clonotype originates from a young woman with Graves' hyperthyroidism. The specimen was peripheral blood or thyroid tissue (not recorded which). The DNA of the CDR3 is TGCAGCGTGAGTGGGCAGCTAGCTTTCTTT. It specifies CSVSGQLAFF.